These 3 T cell receptor beta chains share one sample of origin, sequenced in a study of blood T cell repertoires in COVID-19. Repertoires were generated with immunoSEQ multiplex PCR, while TCRdb's copy carries only in-frame clones and drops some. The table records about 200,000 clones, roughly 88% of them present only once. Sequencing was carried out using peripheral blood. Receptors originate from a man aged 50 to 59 with COVID-19, enrolled during active disease.

A word on this clone: One end of the junction fails to match germline, which may point to a read error. CDR3 sequence: CASSQEGAGGYTF. The CDR3 region has the DNA TGTGCCAGCAGTCAAGAGGGGGCTGGCGGCTACACCTTC. V gene TRBV3-1 (or the pseudogene TRBV3-2) combines with J gene TRBJ1-2; 7 bases align to TRBD1. This CDR3 is built from 13 residues. Germline CDR1 reads LGHDT; CDR2 reads YNNKEL (reference sequence).

The rearrangement joins TRBV28 to TRBJ2-3, with 11 bases that match TRBD2. Germline values: CDR1 MDHEN, CDR2 SYDVKM. V lost 6 bases, J lost 3 bases, and 5 bases stayed unmatched. The CDR3 has 15 amino acids. CDR3 sequence (DNA): TGTGCCAGCAGGCCCGGGACTAGCGGTACAGATACGCAGTATTTT. Translated: CASRPGTSGTDTQYF.

The J gene is TRBJ2-1, the V gene TRBV5-1, with 7 bases that match TRBD2. Germline-derived CDR1 and CDR2 are SGHRS and YFSETQ. The CDR3 spans 16 residues. The V gene end was trimmed by 5 bases and the J gene end by 2 bases; junction bases not matched to a gene: 10. The CDR3 DNA reads as TGCGCCAGCAGATCCGGCGGGGGTGCTACCTACAATGAGCAGTTCTTC. This codes for CASRSGGGATYNEQFF.